This T cell receptor (beta chain) was retrieved from a study of T-cell reconstitution after alpha-beta-depleted transplantation in children (dated by TCRdb to 2016 to 2017). Regarding the complete study: Using TCR repertoire profiling, the study followed T-cell immune reconstitution in a quantitative way in children after TCRalphabeta/CD19-depleted allogeneic hematopoietic cell transplantation. Broader findings and caveats from the paper: Hyperexpanded clone frequencies declined over subsequent months; after one year, T-cell counts and TCRbeta diversity were mostly attributed to newly produced T cells. About two months after transplant, the apparently early recovery of alphabetaT-cell counts reportedly depended on just several hundred clones that had expanded rapidly and came from non-depleted graft cells. In some patients, the high TCRbeta diversity seen at day 60 was put down to recipient T cells and intrathymic progenitors that had survived conditioning.

The treatment or condition label for this specimen denotes: allogeneic hematopoietic cell transplantation with graft depleted of TCRalphabeta T cells and CD19 B cells. The children who served as transplant recipients had been given grafts of TCRalphabeta/CD19-depleted allogeneic hematopoietic cells. This clonotype was counted at least ten times. It lacks a known antigen. Base qualities are not recorded, but no much larger clone differs from it by a single base. V is cut by 0 bases and J by 0 bases, and the space between the germline ends is 16 bases. The cysteine opens and the phenylalanine closes a CDR3 of 19 amino acids. Only the CDR3 DNA is retained, 57 bases long and in frame from the first base. For CDR1 and CDR2, the germline V gene lists SGHRS and YFSETQ. Library preparation employed PCR. Sequencing was performed on an Illumina HiSeq 2500. TCR library preparation used molecular barcoding, with unique molecular identifiers applied to normalize quantification of the TCRbeta repertoire. In TCRdb, the public reads were trimmed at Q25 with fastp and aligned with MiXCR, with productive beta chains retained. Identical CDR3 proteins give one entry, which carries the most common genes and DNA. Within this sample are approximately 300,000 distinct CDR3 sequences, with about 9.4% of them counted one time only. Clones ranked in the top ten supply roughly 7% of the sample.

This sequence uses TRBV5-1 and TRBJ1-6, with a weak D call of TRBD1 (5 bases match). The clonotype was recovered from a boy less than two years old with acute myeloid leukemia, due to receive a stem cell transplant. The sample consisted of PBMCs, taken before TCRalphabeta/CD19-depleted stem cell transplant. The CDR3 region reads CASSLAFGGGSSYNSPLHF. The sequenced DNA is TGCGCCAGCAGCTTGGCCTTTGGTGGGGGTTCCTCCTATAATTCACCCCTCCACTTT.